These 5 T cell receptor beta chains were all obtained from the same sample, sequenced in a study of blood T cell repertoires in COVID-19. Generated by immunoSEQ multiplex PCR, the TCRdb table keeps only in-frame clones and is missing some. The sample carries about 300,000 clones, about four fifths recorded once. Sequenced: peripheral blood. These receptors were collected from a human donor with COVID-19, enrolled during active disease. The donor label of this sample is uncertain.

This rearrangement joins TRBV18 to TRBJ2-7; 7 positions match TRBD1. Unmatched junction bases numbered 12, after V lost 6 bases and J lost 4 bases. Germline CDR1 KGHSH, CDR2 LQKENI. This CDR3 spans 15 amino acids. DNA for the CDR3: TGTGCCAGCTCCCCCTTTTATGGGACAGAGTACGAGCAGTACTTC. Encoded protein: CASSPFYGTEYEQYF.

The rearrangement links TRBV6-1 to TRBJ1-2; D remains ambiguous. The ends were cut back, 3 bases at V and 2 bases at J, with 10 bases in the middle. CDR1 is MNHNS and CDR2 is SASEGT in the germline V gene. The CDR3 is 14 amino acids. CDR3 coding DNA: TGTGCCAGCAGTGACAGCGCCCCAAACTATGGCTACACCTTC. It translates to CASSDSAPNYGYTF.

This clone was counted many times. The chain is built from TRBV2 and TRBJ2-7; 8 nucleotides agree with TRBD1. There are 15 residues in the CDR3. Germline V gene sequence: CDR1 SNHLY, CDR2 FYNNEI. The J segment lost 5 bases and the V segment lost 1 base, leaving 7 bases of the junction unmatched. The CDR3 sequence: CASSEGQGPWDEQYF. The CDR3 DNA follows: TGTGCCAGCAGTGAAGGACAGGGGCCGTGGGACGAGCAGTACTTC.

The chain employs TRBV11-2 and TRBJ2-1; D not resolved. Trimming took off 1 base at V and 0 bases at J, with 7 bases between the two ends. The CDR3 contains 15 residues. Germline CDR1 and CDR2: SGHAT and FQNNGV. DNA of the CDR3: TGTGCCAGCAGCTTAGTGGCCAGCTCCTACAATGAGCAGTTCTTC. Encoded protein: CASSLVASSYNEQFF.

The chain has TRBV6-6 and TRBJ2-7; D perhaps matches TRBD1 (5 bases). This CDR3 comprises 13 residues. The V and J ends lost 0 bases and 5 bases respectively, with 8 bases between them. Germline CDR1 and CDR2: MNHNY and SVGAGI (reference sequence). The CDR3 sequence: CASSYSLGHEQYF. The CDR3 nucleotides read TGTGCCAGCAGTTACTCGTTGGGGCACGAGCAGTACTTC.